This T cell receptor (beta chain) comes out of a study of early T cells in non-severe SARS-CoV-2 infection. Study overall: The authors sequenced bulk RNA from unsorted whole blood, leaving chains unpaired.

Trimming removed 1 base from V and 1 base from J, with 7 bases in between. The CDR3 loop spans 15 amino acids. Germline V gives CDR1 LGHNA, CDR2 YSLEER. Notes on the study in general: Sequences matched to VDJdb favored anti-spike CD8 responses, while private and CD4 specificities were missed.

In the library, individual cDNA molecules carried attached unique molecular identifiers. MiXCR, run by TCRdb on the 5' RACE reads, gives a single entry per CDR3 protein. The repertoire holds fewer than 35,000 distinct CDR3 sequences, with around 9% as singletons. This clonotype occurred many times. The target antigen is unknown. The TCR sequence derives from an adult who was a healthcare worker with PCR-confirmed SARS-CoV-2 infection or an uninfected control (not recorded which). V is TRBV4-3 and J is TRBJ2-2; D might be TRBD2 (5 bases). Sequenced sample: whole blood. CDR3 DNA: TGCGCCAGCAGCCAAGTGGCGGGGAACACCGGGGAGCTGTTTTTT. This codes for CASSQVAGNTGELFF.